This is a list of T cell receptor beta chains from one sample in a study of T cells in Graves' hyperthyroidism and ophthalmopathy. TCRdb fed the multiplex PCR reads into MiXCR, producing one record per CDR3 protein. Of roughly 580,000 distinct CDR3 sequences detected, over 11% appear once; the ten largest clones hold 5.8%. Source material: blood. The receptors originated from a woman in her 30s with Graves' hyperthyroidism that later progressed to Graves' ophthalmopathy. CDR3s leave out the opening cysteine and the closing phenylalanine or tryptophan. Size values are once, few and many counts, or a class for expanded clones, and some rows have none.

>TRBJ1-1|TRBV19|15|NA
ASSIDFQGTPNTEAF
>TRBJ2-7|TRBV20-1|12|many
SAKTGLAAYEQY
>TRBJ2-7|TRBV6-2/TRBV6-3|10|many
ASSTNQGEQY
>TRBJ1-2|TRBV20-1|10|many
SDREGSHGYT
>TRBJ2-7|TRBV27|12|many
ASSKGLRRDEQY
>TRBJ2-1|TRBV7-2|13|many
ASSYRTNSYNEQF
>TRBJ1-1|TRBV27|14|many
ASSLPGTGRKTEAF
>TRBJ2-3|TRBV7-8|13|few
ASSLYTGREDTQY
>TRBJ2-7|TRBV7-9|10|NA
ASRDNKYEQY
>TRBJ1-5|TRBV20-1|12|many
SAADTNSNQPQH
>TRBJ1-1|TRBV13|12|NA
ASSLGFRDPEAF
>TRBJ2-5|TRBV9|14|NA
ASSLGLSFPKETQY
>TRBJ1-1|TRBV7-9|12|many
ASSLVGPAGKSF
>TRBJ2-3|TRBV2|11|many
ASSPRPTDTQY
>TRBJ2-7|TRBV6-2/TRBV6-3|10|NA
ASSSGVPEQY
>TRBJ2-1|TRBV19|12|many
ASSNLAGGGEQF
>TRBJ2-4|TRBV3-1|14|many
ASSQGLAVAKNIQY
>TRBJ2-1|TRBV18|14|few
ASSPLSGSSYNEQF
>TRBJ2-7|TRBV3-1|13|many
ASSQDVGVSYEQY
>TRBJ2-7|TRBV18|13|NA
ASSLPGTGGDEQY
>TRBJ2-3|TRBV4-1|13|few
ASSQRTGSTDTQY
>TRBJ1-5|TRBV3-1|13|many
ASSQDRNPGQPQH
>TRBJ2-3|TRBV11-2|10|many
ASSWASDTQY
>TRBJ1-1|TRBV11-3|13|many
ASSFLRIRNTEAF
>TRBJ1-1|TRBV14|11|NA
ASTRSVVAEAF
>TRBJ1-2|TRBV18|11|few
ASSPTQGLFYT
>TRBJ2-5|TRBV20-1|13|many
SAPTSGLGAETQY
>TRBJ1-6|TRBV19|11|NA
ASGQIYNSPLH
>TRBJ1-4|TRBV12-3/TRBV12-4|9|many
ASSFSEKLF
>TRBJ2-7|TRBV28|10|many
ASSTGRYEQY